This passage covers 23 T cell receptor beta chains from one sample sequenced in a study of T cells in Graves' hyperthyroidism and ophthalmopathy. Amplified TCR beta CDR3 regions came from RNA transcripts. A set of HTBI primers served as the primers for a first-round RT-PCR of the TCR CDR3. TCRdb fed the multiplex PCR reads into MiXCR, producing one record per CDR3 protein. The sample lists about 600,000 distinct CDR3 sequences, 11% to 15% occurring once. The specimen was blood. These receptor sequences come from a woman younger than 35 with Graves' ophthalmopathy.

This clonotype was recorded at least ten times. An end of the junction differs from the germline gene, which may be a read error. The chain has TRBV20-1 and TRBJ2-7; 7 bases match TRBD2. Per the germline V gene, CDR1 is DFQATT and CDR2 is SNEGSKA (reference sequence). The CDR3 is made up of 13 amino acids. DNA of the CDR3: TGCAGTGCTAGCTACGCTAGCGGCTACGAACAGTACTTC. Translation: CSASYASGYEQYF.

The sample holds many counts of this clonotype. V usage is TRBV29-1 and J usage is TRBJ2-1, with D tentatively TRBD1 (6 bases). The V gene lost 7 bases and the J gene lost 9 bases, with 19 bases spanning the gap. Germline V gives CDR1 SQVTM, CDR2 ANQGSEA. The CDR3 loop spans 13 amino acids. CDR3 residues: CSGGPGPTREQFF. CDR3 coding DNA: TGCAGCGGGGGGCCTGGACCTACTCGTGAGCAGTTCTTC.

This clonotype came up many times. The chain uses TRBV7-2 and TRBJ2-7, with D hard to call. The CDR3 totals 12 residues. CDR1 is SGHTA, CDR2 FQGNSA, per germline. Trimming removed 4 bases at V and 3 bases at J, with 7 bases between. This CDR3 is CASSSWYYEQYF. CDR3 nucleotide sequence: TGTGCCAGCAGCTCTTGGTACTACGAGCAGTACTTC.

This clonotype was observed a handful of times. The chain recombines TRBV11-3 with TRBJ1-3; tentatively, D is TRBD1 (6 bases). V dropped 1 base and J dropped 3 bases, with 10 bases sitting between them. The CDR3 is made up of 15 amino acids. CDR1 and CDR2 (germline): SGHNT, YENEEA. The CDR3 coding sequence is TGTGCCAGCAGCTTAGCCACAGGGTTTGGAAACACCATATATTTT. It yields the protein CASSLATGFGNTIYF.

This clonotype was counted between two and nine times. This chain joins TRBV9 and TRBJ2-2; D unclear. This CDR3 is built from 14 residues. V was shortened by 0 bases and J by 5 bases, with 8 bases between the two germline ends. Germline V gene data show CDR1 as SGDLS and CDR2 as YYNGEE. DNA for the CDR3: TGTGCCAGCAGCGTAGTATTAGAAACCGGGGAGCTGTTTTTT. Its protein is CASSVVLETGELFF.

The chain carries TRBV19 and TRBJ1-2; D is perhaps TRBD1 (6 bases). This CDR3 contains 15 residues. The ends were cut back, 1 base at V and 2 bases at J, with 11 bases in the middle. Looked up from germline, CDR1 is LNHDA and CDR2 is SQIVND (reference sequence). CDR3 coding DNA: TGTGCCAGTAGTATAGCTGCGACAGGCAACTATGGCTACACCTTC. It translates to CASSIAATGNYGYTF.

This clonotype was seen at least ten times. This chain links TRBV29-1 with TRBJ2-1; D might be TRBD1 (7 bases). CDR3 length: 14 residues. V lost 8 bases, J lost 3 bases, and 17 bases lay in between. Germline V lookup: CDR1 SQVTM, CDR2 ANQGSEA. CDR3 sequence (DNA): TGCAGCCTATCAGGGGGAGGAGGCTACAATGAGCAGTTCTTC. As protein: CSLSGGGGYNEQFF.

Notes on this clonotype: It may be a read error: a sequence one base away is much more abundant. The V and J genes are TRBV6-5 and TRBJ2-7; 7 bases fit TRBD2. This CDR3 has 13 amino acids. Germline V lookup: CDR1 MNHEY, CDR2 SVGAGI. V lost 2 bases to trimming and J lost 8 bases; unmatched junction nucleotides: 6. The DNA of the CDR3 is TGTGCCAGCAGTTACGGATCCGGGGGGAAGCAGTACTTC. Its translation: CASSYGSGGKQYF.

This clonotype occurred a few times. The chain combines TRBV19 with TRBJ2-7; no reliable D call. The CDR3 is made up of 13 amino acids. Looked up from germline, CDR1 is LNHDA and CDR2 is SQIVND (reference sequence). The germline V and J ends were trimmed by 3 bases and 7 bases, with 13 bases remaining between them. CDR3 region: CASSIGQFKEQYF. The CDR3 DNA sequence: TGTGCCAGTAGTATCGGGCAGTTTAAAGAGCAGTACTTC.

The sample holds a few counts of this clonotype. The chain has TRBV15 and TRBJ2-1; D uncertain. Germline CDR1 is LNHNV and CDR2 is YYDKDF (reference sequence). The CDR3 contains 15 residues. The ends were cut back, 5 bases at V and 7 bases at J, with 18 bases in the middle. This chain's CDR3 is CATSGPPRAKNEQFF. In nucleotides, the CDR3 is TGTGCCACCAGCGGCCCCCCTAGGGCCAAGAATGAGCAGTTCTTC. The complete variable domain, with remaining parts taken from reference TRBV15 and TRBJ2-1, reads DAMVIQNPRYQVTQFGKPVTLSCSQTLNHNVMYWYQQKSSQAPKLLFHYYDKDFNNEADTPDNFQSRRPNTSFCFLDIRSPGLGDTAMYLCATSGPPRAKNEQFFGPGTRLTVL.

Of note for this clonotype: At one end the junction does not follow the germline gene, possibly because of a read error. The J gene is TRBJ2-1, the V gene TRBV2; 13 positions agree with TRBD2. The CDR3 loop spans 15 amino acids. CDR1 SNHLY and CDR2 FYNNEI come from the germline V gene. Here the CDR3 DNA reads TGCGCCAGCAGCCAGGGACTAGCGGGACTCAATGAGCAGTTCTTC. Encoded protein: CASSQGLAGLNEQFF.

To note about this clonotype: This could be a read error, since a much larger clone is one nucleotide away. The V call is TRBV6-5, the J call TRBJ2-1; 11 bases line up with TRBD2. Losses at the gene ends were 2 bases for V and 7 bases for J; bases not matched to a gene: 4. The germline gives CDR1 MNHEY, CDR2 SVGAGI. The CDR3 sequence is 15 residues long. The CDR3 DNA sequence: TGTGCCAGCAGTTACGGGACTAGCGGTGGGAATGAGCAGTTCTTC. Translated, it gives CASSYGTSGGNEQFF.

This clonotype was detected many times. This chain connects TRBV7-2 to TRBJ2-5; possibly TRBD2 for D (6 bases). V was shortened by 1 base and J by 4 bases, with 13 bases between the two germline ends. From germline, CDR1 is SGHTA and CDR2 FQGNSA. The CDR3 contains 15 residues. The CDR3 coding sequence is TGTGCCAGCAGCTTAGAAGGCGGGACCGGAGAGACCCAGTACTTC. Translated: CASSLEGGTGETQYF. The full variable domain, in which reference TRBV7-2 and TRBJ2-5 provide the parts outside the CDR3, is GAGVSQSPSNKVTEKGKDVELRCDPISGHTALYWYRQSLGQGLEFLIYFQGNSAPDKSGLPSDRFSAERTGGSVSTLTIQRTQQEDSAVYLCASSLEGGTGETQYFGPGTRLLVL.

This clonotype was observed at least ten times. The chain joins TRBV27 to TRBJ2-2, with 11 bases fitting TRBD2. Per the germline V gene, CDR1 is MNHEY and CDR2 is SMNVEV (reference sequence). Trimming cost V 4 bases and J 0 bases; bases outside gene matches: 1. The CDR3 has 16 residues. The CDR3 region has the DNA TGTGCCAGCAGTTCGGGACTAGCGGCGAACACCGGGGAGCTGTTTTTT. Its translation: CASSSGLAANTGELFF.

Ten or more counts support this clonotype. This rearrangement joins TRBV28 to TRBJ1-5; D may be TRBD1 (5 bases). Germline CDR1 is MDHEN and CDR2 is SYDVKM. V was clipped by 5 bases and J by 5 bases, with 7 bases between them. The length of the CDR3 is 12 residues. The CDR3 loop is CASSPGDQPQHF. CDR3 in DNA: TGTGCCAGCAGTCCGGGGGATCAGCCCCAGCATTTT.

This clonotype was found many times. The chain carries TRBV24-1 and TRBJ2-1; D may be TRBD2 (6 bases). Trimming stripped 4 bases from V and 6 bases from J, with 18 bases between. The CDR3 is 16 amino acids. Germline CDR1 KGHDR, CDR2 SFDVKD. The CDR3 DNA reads TGTGCCACCAGTGACGGGTCGGGAGTGATCAGCAATGAGCAGTTCTTC. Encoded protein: CATSDGSGVISNEQFF.

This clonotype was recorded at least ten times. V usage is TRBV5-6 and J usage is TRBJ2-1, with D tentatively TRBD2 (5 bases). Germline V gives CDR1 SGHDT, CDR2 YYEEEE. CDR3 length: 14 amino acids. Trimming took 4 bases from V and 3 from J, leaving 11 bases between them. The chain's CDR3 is CASSPRERYNEQFF. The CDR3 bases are TGTGCCAGCAGCCCCCGGGAACGCTACAATGAGCAGTTCTTC.

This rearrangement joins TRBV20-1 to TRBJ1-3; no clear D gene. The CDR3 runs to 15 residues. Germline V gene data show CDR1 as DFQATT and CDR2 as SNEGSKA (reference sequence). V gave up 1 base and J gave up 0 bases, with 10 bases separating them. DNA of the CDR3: TGCAGTGCTAGAGCCCCCGCAAGCTCTGGAAACACCATATATTTT. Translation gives CSARAPASSGNTIYF.

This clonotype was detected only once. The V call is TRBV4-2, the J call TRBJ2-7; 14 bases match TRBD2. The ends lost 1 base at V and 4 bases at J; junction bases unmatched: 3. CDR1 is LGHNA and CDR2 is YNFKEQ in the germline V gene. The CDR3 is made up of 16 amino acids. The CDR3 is CASSQVGLAGVYEQYF. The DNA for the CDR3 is TGTGCCAGCAGCCAAGTGGGACTAGCGGGAGTTTACGAGCAGTACTTC.

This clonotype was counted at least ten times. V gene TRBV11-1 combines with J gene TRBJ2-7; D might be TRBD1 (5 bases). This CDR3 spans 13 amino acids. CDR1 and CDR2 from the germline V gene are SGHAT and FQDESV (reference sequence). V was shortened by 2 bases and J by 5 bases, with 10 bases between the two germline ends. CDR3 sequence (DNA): TGTGCCAGCAGCTTATGGCAGGGCAACGAGCAGTACTTC. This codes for CASSLWQGNEQYF.

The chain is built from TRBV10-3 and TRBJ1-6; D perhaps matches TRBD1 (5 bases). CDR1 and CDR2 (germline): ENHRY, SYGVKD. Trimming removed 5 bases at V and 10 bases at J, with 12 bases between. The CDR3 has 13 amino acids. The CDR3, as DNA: TGTGCCATCAGTTACGGGAGGGGATCACCCCTCCACTTT. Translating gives CAISYGRGSPLHF.

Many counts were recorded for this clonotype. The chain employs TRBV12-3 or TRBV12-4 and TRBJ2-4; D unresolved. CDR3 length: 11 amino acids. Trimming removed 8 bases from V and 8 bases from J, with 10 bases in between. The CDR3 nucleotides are TGTGCCAGCCTTCAAAACGACATTCAGTACTTC. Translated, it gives CASLQNDIQYF.

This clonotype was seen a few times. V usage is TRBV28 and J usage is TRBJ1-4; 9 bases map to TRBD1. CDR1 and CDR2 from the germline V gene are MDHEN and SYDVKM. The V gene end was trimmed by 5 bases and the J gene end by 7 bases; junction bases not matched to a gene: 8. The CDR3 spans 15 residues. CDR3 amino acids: CASSGKKDRGEKLFF. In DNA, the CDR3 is TGTGCCAGCAGTGGGAAAAAGGACAGGGGTGAAAAACTGTTTTTT.